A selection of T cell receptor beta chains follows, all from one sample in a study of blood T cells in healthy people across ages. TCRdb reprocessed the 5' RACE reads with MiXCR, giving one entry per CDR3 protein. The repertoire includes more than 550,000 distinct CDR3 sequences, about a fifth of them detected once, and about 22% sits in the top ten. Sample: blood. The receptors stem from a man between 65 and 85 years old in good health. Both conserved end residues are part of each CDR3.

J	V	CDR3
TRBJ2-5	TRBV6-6	CASSIASRAQETQYF
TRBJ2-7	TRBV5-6	CASSKDRVGGEQYF
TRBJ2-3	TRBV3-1	CASSQDNGDTQYF
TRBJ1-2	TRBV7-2	CVSSSQLNYGYTF
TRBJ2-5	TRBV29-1	CSVGLGTKETQYF
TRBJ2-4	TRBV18	CASSPGTGGTKNIQYF
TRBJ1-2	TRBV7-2	CASSIGQESYGYTF
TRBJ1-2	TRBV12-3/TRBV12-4	CASSLRRRGYGYTF
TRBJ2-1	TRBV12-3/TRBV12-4	CASSLVSGTWDEQFF
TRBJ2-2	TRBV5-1	CASSLLAEGTGELFF
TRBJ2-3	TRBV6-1	CASSLAEITDTQYF
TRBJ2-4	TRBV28	CASSLQRRVVKNIQYF
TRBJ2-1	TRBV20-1	CSAPYGGMPGQGMFF
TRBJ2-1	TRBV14	CASSQDWGFGGSNEQFF
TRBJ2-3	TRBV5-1	CASTRADLSTDTQYF
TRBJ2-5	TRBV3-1	CASSQDLSETQYF
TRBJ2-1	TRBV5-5	CASSLAPGAANNEQFF
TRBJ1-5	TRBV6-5	CASRPTVNQPQHF
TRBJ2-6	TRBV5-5	CASSFQQGLSGANVLTF
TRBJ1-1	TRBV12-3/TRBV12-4	CASTDETPNTEAFF
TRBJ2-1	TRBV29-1	CSGRSSYNEQFF
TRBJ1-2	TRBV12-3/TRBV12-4	CASRMAPGGGNYGYTF
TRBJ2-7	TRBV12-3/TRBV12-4	CASSSLLRGGDEQYF
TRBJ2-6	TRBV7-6	CASSLALDGSGANVLTF
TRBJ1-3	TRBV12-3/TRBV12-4	CASSPGGGGNTIYF
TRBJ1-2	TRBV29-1	CSVDVGYYGYTF
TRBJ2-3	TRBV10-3	CAISDGVSTDTQYF
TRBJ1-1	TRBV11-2	CASSLDSGRGRARNTEAFF
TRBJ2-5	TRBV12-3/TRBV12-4	CASSPGRADGQETQYF
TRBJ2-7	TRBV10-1	CASSDIGQGSLNEQYF
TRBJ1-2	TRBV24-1	CATSDSRQGAWGYTF
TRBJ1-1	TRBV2	CASRGDGYLTEAFF
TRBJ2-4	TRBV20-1	CSASSGRDLHIQYF
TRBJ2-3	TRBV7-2	CASSLLGLAGLATDTQYF
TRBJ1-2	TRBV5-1	CASSSDGSYGYTF
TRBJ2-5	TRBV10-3	CAISGDTQKSQYF
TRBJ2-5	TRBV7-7	CASSLVGGAQETQYF
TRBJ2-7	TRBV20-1	CSAPTGQGSYEQYF
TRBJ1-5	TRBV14	CASSQDLGRVNQPQHF
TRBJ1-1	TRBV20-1	CSAKAQNTEAFF
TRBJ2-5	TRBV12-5	CASGLRGVAGEETQYF
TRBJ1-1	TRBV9	CASSPHGQGSTEAFF
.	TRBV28	CASSFSKTYEQYF
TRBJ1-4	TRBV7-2	CASSSQTATNEKLFF
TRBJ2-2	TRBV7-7	CASSLDGYTGELFF
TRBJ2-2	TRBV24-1	CATSDPLAGGLWTGELFF